Listed below are T cell receptor beta chains from one sample, sequenced in a study of blood T cell repertoires in COVID-19. Generated by immunoSEQ multiplex PCR, the TCRdb table keeps only in-frame clones and is missing some. The profile shows around 60,000 clones, around 77% of them singletons. The sequencing sample was made of peripheral blood. The receptors originated from an elderly man with active or convalescent COVID-19. Each CDR3 is given with its conserved first and last residue. D genes are given only for firm matches. A row's size may be missing; if present it is once, few, many or a size class.

clone_size	v_call	j_call	d_call	cdr3_aa	cdr3_nt
.	TRBV4-1	TRBJ1-4	.	CASSPVVGDEKLFF	TGCGCCAGCAGCCCCGTGGTGGGAGATGAAAAACTGTTTTTT
.	TRBV7-9	TRBJ1-4	.	CASSPVTGGGKLFF	TGTGCCAGCAGCCCTGTTACTGGTGGAGGAAAACTGTTTTTT
.	TRBV6-2/TRBV6-3	TRBJ2-5	TRBD1	CASSPGTVQETQYF	TGTGCCAGCAGTCCGGGGACAGTCCAAGAGACCCAGTACTTC
.	TRBV5-4	TRBJ2-2	.	CASSWPGAFSGELFF	TGTGCCAGCAGCTGGCCCGGAGCCTTTTCCGGGGAGCTGTTTTTT
.	TRBV28	TRBJ2-1	TRBD1	CASRPAGQESNEQFF	TGTGCCAGCAGACCTGCCGGACAGGAAAGCAATGAGCAGTTCTTC
.	TRBV28	TRBJ2-7	.	CASRGYEQYF	TGTGCCAGCCGCGGGTACGAGCAGTACTTC
once	TRBV14	TRBJ2-4	TRBD2	CASSQEQLAGIQYF	TGTGCCAGCAGCCAAGAGCAACTAGCGGGGATTCAGTACTTC
.	TRBV12-3/TRBV12-4	TRBJ1-1	.	CASSLSGETEAFF	TGTGCCAGCAGTTTGTCGGGGGAGACTGAAGCTTTCTTT
.	TRBV20-1	TRBJ1-1	TRBD1	CSASHQGARTEAFF	TGCAGTGCTAGTCACCAGGGGGCTAGGACTGAAGCTTTCTTT
.	TRBV4-2	TRBJ2-1	TRBD2	CASSQESSRTSGRSNEQFF	TGTGCCAGCAGCCAAGAATCGAGTAGGACTAGCGGCAGAAGTAATGAGCAGTTCTTC
.	TRBV6-1	TRBJ2-7	TRBD2	CASSELASGRGVHEQYF	TGTGCCAGCAGTGAATTGGCTAGCGGGAGAGGAGTCCACGAGCAGTACTTC
.	TRBV3-1/TRBV3-2	TRBJ1-1	.	CASSHQTGVAFF	TGTGCCAGCAGCCACCAGACCGGGGTAGCTTTCTTT
.	TRBV5-5	TRBJ2-5	TRBD1	CASSLDRPKTQYF	TGTGCCAGCAGCCTGGACAGGCCGAAGACCCAGTACTTC
.	TRBV10-3	TRBJ2-7	TRBD2	CAISGSLAGVYEQYF	TGTGCCATCAGTGGATCCCTAGCGGGGGTCTACGAGCAGTACTTC
once	TRBV5-4	TRBJ2-6	.	CASSLNLYSGANVLTF	TGTGCCAGCAGCTTGAATCTATACTCTGGGGCCAACGTCCTGACTTTC
.	TRBV5-6	TRBJ2-2	.	CASSPKGRGGAGELFF	TGTGCCAGCAGCCCTAAAGGCAGGGGTGGCGCCGGGGAGCTGTTTTTT
.	TRBV12-3/TRBV12-4	TRBJ2-7	.	CASSVSSYEQYF	TGTGCCAGCAGCGTCTCCTCCTACGAGCAGTACTTC
.	TRBV19	TRBJ1-5	TRBD1	CASSPGTGGMRPQHF	TGTGCCAGTAGTCCAGGGACAGGGGGCATGAGGCCCCAGCATTTT
few	TRBV9	TRBJ1-6	.	CASSSPRGSSYNSPLHF	TGTGCCAGCAGCTCACCTCGGGGTAGTTCCTATAATTCACCCCTCCACTTT
.	TRBV19	TRBJ1-2	TRBD1	CASSTLQTGGNGYTF	TGTGCCAGTAGTACCCTCCAGACAGGGGGGAATGGCTACACCTTC
few	TRBV4-2	TRBJ2-7	TRBD2	CASSQDPGLAGERIQYF	TGTGCCAGCAGCCAAGATCCCGGACTAGCGGGGGAGCGGATACAGTACTTC
.	TRBV13	TRBJ2-1	.	CASSLIPGLTYNEQFF	TGTGCCAGCAGTCTTATACCGGGACTCACCTACAATGAGCAGTTCTTC
.	TRBV9	TRBJ1-2	.	CASSAVGSYGYTF	TGTGCCAGCAGCGCCGTAGGGAGCTATGGCTACACCTTC
.	TRBV3-1/TRBV3-2	TRBJ1-3	TRBD1	CASRDWDRAGNTIYF	TGTGCCAGCAGAGACTGGGACAGGGCTGGAAACACCATATATTTT
medium-sized	TRBV11-2	TRBJ2-5	.	CASSLDRLGSYFETQYF	TGTGCCAGCAGCTTAGATAGGCTAGGAAGTTATTTCGAGACCCAGTACTTC
.	TRBV5-1	TRBJ1-1	TRBD1	CASSRAGGAATEAFF	TGCGCCAGCAGCCGGGCAGGGGGCGCCGCCACTGAAGCTTTCTTT
.	TRBV19	TRBJ1-1	.	CASQWGQNTEAFF	TGTGCCAGTCAGTGGGGGCAGAACACTGAAGCTTTCTTT
.	TRBV7-3	TRBJ2-7	TRBD2	CASSFYTSGEQYF	TGTGCCAGCAGCTTTTATACTAGCGGGGAGCAGTACTTC
.	TRBV19	TRBJ1-2	.	CASSIDSGFYGYIF	TGTGCCAGTAGTATAGATAGCGGGTTCTATGGCTACATCTTC
few	TRBV7-9	TRBJ1-5	.	CASSKGISNQPQHF	TGTGCCAGCAGCAAGGGGATTAGCAATCAGCCCCAGCATTTT
.	TRBV18	TRBJ1-5	TRBD1	CASSPATGVWQPQHF	TGTGCCAGCTCACCGGCTACAGGGGTATGGCAGCCCCAGCATTTT
.	TRBV19	TRBJ1-4	.	CATRGLPDPNEKLFF	TGTGCCACACGCGGACTCCCGGACCCTAATGAAAAACTGTTTTTT
.	TRBV11-2	TRBJ1-2	TRBD1	CASSQGVNYGYTF	TGTGCCAGCAGCCAGGGGGTAAACTATGGCTACACCTTC
.	TRBV4-1	TRBJ1-4	.	CASSSGAYEKLFF	TGCGCCAGCAGCTCAGGGGCATATGAAAAACTGTTTTTT
.	TRBV6-1	TRBJ2-5	TRBD1	CASSEGGGGTQYF	TGTGCCAGCAGTGAAGGAGGGGGCGGGACCCAGTACTTC
.	TRBV25-1	TRBJ1-3	.	CASTSGAGNTIYF	TGTGCCAGCACTTCAGGGGCTGGAAACACCATATATTTT
.	TRBV10-3	TRBJ1-2	TRBD1	CAAGQGAEWYGYTF	TGTGCCGCAGGACAGGGGGCTGAATGGTATGGCTACACCTTC
many	TRBV5-1	TRBJ1-1	.	CASSFSVNTEAFF	TGCGCCAGCAGCTTCTCGGTGAACACTGAAGCTTTCTTT
.	TRBV5-5	TRBJ2-3	.	CASSLEAWAGDTQYF	TGTGCCAGCAGCTTGGAAGCTTGGGCAGGAGATACGCAGTATTTT
.	TRBV3-1/TRBV3-2	TRBJ2-7	.	CASSRGGGTYEQYF	TGTGCCAGCAGCCGAGGGGGCGGGACCTACGAGCAGTACTTC
.	TRBV19	TRBJ1-2	.	CASSTSEHYGYTF	TGTGCCAGTAGTACGTCAGAACACTATGGCTACACCTTC
.	TRBV5-1	TRBJ2-3	TRBD2	CASSLGAGAGADTQYF	TGCGCCAGCAGCTTGGGAGCGGGAGCTGGGGCGGATACGCAGTATTTT
few	TRBV12-3/TRBV12-4	TRBJ1-1	.	CASTDGGEAFF	TGTGCCAGCACTGATGGGGGGGAAGCTTTCTTT
.	TRBV5-6	TRBJ1-6	.	CASSLVGINSPLHF	TGTGCCAGCAGCTTAGTCGGGATTAATTCACCCCTCCACTTT
.	TRBV19	TRBJ2-7	TRBD2	CASSITSGGRLSYEQYF	TGTGCCAGTAGTATTACTAGCGGGGGCCGTCTCTCCTACGAGCAGTACTTC
.	TRBV18	TRBJ1-6	.	CASSPGGNSPLHF	TGTGCCAGCTCACCGGGAGGCAATTCACCCCTCCACTTT
few	TRBV23-1	TRBJ1-5	.	CASSQSARGQPQHF	TGCGCCAGCAGTCAATCTGCCAGGGGACAGCCCCAGCATTTT
.	TRBV30	TRBJ2-7	.	CAWRGQATHEQYF	TGTGCCTGGAGGGGGCAGGCCACCCACGAGCAGTACTTC
.	TRBV18	TRBJ1-1	.	CASSRTVNTEAFF	TGTGCCAGCTCACGGACAGTGAACACTGAAGCTTTCTTT
.	TRBV2	TRBJ1-4	.	CASSDRGANEKLFF	TGTGCCAGCAGTGACAGAGGAGCTAATGAAAAACTGTTTTTT
.	TRBV7-8	TRBJ2-4	TRBD1	CASSFLTGATVAKNIQYF	TGTGCCAGCAGCTTTCTAACAGGGGCGACTGTAGCCAAAAACATTCAGTACTTC
.	TRBV6-1	TRBJ2-1	.	CASSESAGRPQFF	TGTGCCAGCAGTGAATCCGCGGGGCGTCCGCAGTTCTTC
.	TRBV5-1	TRBJ2-1	TRBD2	CASSRGYAGGGNEQFF	TGCGCCAGCTCCCGAGGGTATGCGGGGGGAGGAAATGAGCAGTTCTTC
.	TRBV4-2	TRBJ2-3	TRBD2	CASSPQVAGGTDTQYF	TGTGCCAGCAGCCCCCAAGTAGCGGGAGGCACAGATACGCAGTATTTT
.	TRBV14	TRBJ2-7	.	CASSLFGFHEQYF	TGTGCCAGCAGCCTCTTCGGGTTCCACGAGCAGTACTTC